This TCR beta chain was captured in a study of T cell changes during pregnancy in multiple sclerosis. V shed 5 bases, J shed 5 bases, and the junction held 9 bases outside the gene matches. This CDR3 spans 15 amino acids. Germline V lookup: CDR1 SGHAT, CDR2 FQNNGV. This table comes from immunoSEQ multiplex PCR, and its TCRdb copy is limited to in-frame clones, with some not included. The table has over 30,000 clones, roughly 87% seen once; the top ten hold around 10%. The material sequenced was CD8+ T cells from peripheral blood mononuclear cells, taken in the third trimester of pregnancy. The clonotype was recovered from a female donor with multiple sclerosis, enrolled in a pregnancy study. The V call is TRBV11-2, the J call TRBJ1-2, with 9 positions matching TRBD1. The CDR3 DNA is TGTGCCAGCAGCCGGACAGGGGACTGGGGTTATGGCTACACCTTC. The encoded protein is CASSRTGDWGYGYTF.